This TCR beta chain was obtained from a study of CD8+CD57+ T cells in acquired aplastic anemia. Overall study: On average, sorted CD4+ and CD8+ cells gave approximately 3.5 ug of DNA. Study-wide results and caveats: There were 25 to 35 CD8+ CDR3 sequences that occurred in both patients and controls.

V dropped 4 bases and J dropped 0 bases, with 13 bases sitting between them. The CDR3 covers 15 residues. CDR1 is MGHDK, CDR2 SYGVNS, per germline. On this clonotype: Its matching antigen is unknown.

Genomic DNA, the template, was used for profiling of the TCR beta VDJ and CDR3. MiXCR was run by TCRdb on the reads, yielding one entry per CDR3 protein. In the table there are around 79,000 distinct CDR3 sequences, roughly 70% of which are singletons. For sequencing, patients were chosen who had shown expansion of CD8+CD57+ cells by flow cytometry. The cohort consisted entirely of patients having severe acquired aplastic anemia. Sequenced input: sorted CD4+, CD8+, or CD8+CD57+ T cells (not recorded which) from PBMCs. This clonotype originated in a human donor with aplastic anemia. This rearrangement joins TRBV25-1 to TRBJ2-7, with a weak D call TRBD1 (6 bases). CDR3 coding DNA: TGTGCCAGCAGTGCGGGACAACCTATCTCCTACGAGCAGTACTTC. It yields the protein CASSAGQPISYEQYF.